The subject of this entry is one TCR beta chain. Antigen: not known. This record belongs to a study of CD8 T cells in ankylosing spondylitis. The CDR3 has 15 amino acids. V lost 5 bases, J lost 6 bases, and 9 bases stayed unmatched. Regarding the study as a whole: Ankylosing spondylitis blood appeared to carry a characteristic TCR beta motif of eight or nine highly homologous variants. Disease-linked clones were reportedly significantly enriched in matched ankylosing spondylitis synovial fluid. Disease-linked clones proved CD8+ and comparatively uncommon in peripheral blood. Certain motif variants had earlier appeared in reactive arthritis synovial fluid and blood.

By quantitative 5'-RACE with molecular barcodes, the TCR beta libraries were made. TCRdb used MiXCR to reprocess the 5' RACE reads, holding one entry per CDR3 protein. Of around 450,000 distinct CDR3 sequences in the sample, 25% to 30% were seen once. The clonotype originates from a male donor with ankylosing spondylitis. J is TRBJ2-3 and V is TRBV12-3 or TRBV12-4; 9 bases agree with TRBD2. The sample taken for sequencing was blood, either unsorted or a sorted T cell fraction (not recorded which). The DNA for the CDR3 is TGTGCCAGCAGTCCCCTGGCTAGCGGGGCGGATACGCAGTATTTT. Its translation: CASSPLASGADTQYF.